These 15 T cell receptor beta chains were all obtained from the same sample, sequenced in a study of cytomegalovirus exposure and HLA in healthy donors. Profiled with immunoSEQ multiplex PCR; TCRdb holds only in-frame clones, not every one. The table has 150,000 to 200,000 clones, roughly 80% seen once. The sequenced sample consisted of PBMCs. These receptors came from a man between 18 and 29 years old in good health and CMV-seropositive.

This clone was counted once. V usage is TRBV30 and J usage is TRBJ2-3; D might be TRBD2 (5 bases). Germline lookup yields CDR1 GTSNPN and CDR2 SVGIG (reference sequence). Trimming removed 5 bases at V and 2 bases at J, with 8 bases between. The CDR3 totals 12 residues. CDR3 protein: CAWSEATDTQYF. As DNA, the CDR3 is TGTGCCTGGTCGGAGGCCACAGATACGCAGTATTTT.

V is TRBV9 and J is TRBJ2-1, with a weak D call TRBD2 (6 bases). This CDR3 is built from 14 residues. Trimming cost V 2 bases and J 8 bases, with 14 bases left between them. Looked up from germline, CDR1 is SGDLS and CDR2 is YYNGEE. The CDR3 region is CASSVWDSGDEQFF. The CDR3 DNA follows: TGTGCCAGCAGCGTTTGGGACTCGGGGGATGAGCAGTTCTTC.

This clone was counted a few times. The V call is TRBV19, the J call TRBJ1-5, with TRBD1 identical over 7 bases. The CDR3 runs 13 residues. CDR1 and CDR2 from the germline V gene are LNHDA and SQIVND (reference sequence). V was pared by 6 bases and J by 4 bases, with 3 bases of the junction left unmatched. This chain's CDR3 is CASSATGNQPQHF. DNA of the CDR3: TGTGCCAGTAGCGCGACAGGGAATCAGCCCCAGCATTTT. Together with reference TRBV19 and TRBJ1-5, the CDR3 gives the full variable domain: DGGITQSPKYLFRKEGQNVTLSCEQNLNHDAMYWYRQDPGQGLRLIYYSQIVNDFQKGDIAEGYSVSREKKESFPLTVTSAQKNPTAFYLCASSATGNQPQHFGDGTRLSIL.

This clone was observed a single time. The rearrangement uses TRBV5-1 and TRBJ2-5; 9 nucleotides match TRBD1. Germline lookup yields CDR1 SGHRS and CDR2 YFSETQ. The junction had 3 bases not matched to a gene; V was cut back by 1 base and J by 5 bases. This CDR3 is 14 amino acids long. The CDR3 sequence: CASSLTGGEETQYF. Here the CDR3 DNA reads TGCGCCAGCAGCTTGACAGGGGGCGAGGAGACCCAGTACTTC.

The V gene is TRBV28, the J gene TRBJ2-3; no firm D call. Trimming pared 7 bases from V and 4 bases from J, leaving 15 bases between. CDR1 and CDR2 from the germline V gene are MDHEN and SYDVKM. The CDR3 is 14 residues long. In nucleotides, the CDR3 is TGTGCCAGCAACCCGCCTCGGAGCGCAGATACGCAGTATTTT. Its protein product is CASNPPRSADTQYF.

This clone was picked up a small number of times. This sequence joins TRBV18 and TRBJ2-1; the D is unclear. V was shortened by 5 bases and J by 6 bases, with 20 bases between the two germline ends. Germline V CDR1 and CDR2: KGHSH, LQKENI. CDR3 length: 16 amino acids. The CDR3 coding sequence is TGTGCCAGCTCATATACTACCTCCCTTTTGTCCAATGAGCAGTTCTTC. Its translation is CASSYTTSLLSNEQFF.

This chain links TRBV7-2 with TRBJ2-7; TRBD2 matches 11 bases. Germline CDR1 and CDR2: SGHTA and FQGNSA. This CDR3 spans 16 amino acids. Trimming at V came to 4 bases and at J to 5 bases, leaving 10 bases not matched to a gene. Here the CDR3 reads CASSWAGTSGLNEQYF. The CDR3 DNA follows: TGTGCCAGCAGCTGGGCCGGGACTAGCGGCCTAAACGAGCAGTACTTC.

V usage is TRBV15 and J usage is TRBJ2-7; 9 bases line up with TRBD2. The length of the CDR3 is 16 residues. CDR1 is LNHNV and CDR2 is YYDKDF in the germline V gene (reference sequence). J was trimmed by 6 bases and V by 3 bases; bases with no gene match: 12. For the CDR3, the DNA is TGTGCCACCAGCAGGGTCTTGGCGGGAGGGTCTTCCGAGCAGTACTTC. Amino acids: CATSRVLAGGSSEQYF.

This clone appeared a few times. The chain is built from TRBV5-1 and TRBJ2-5, with 8 positions matching TRBD2. The CDR3 is 14 amino acids. J gave up 0 bases and V 7 bases, and 5 bases lay outside the gene matches. CDR1 is SGHRS, CDR2 YFSETQ, per germline. CDR3 nucleotides: TGCGCCAGCCGGGGGGGGGCAGACCAAGAGACCCAGTACTTC. It is translated as CASRGGADQETQYF.

In this sample, this clone turned up once. V usage is TRBV15 and J usage is TRBJ1-2; unclear D gene. Germline V gene data show CDR1 as LNHNV and CDR2 as YYDKDF (reference sequence). The CDR3 length is 13 residues. Trimming stripped 0 bases from V and 7 bases from J, with 9 bases between. The CDR3 loop is CATSRDGSVGYTF. CDR3 bases: TGTGCCACCAGCAGAGACGGTTCGGTTGGCTACACCTTC.

CDR3: CASLIAGELFF. Here the CDR3 DNA reads TGCGCCAGCCTAATTGCCGGGGAGCTGTTTTTT. V is TRBV5-1 and J is TRBJ2-2; D is unclear. The length of the CDR3 is 11 residues. Germline CDR1 and CDR2: SGHRS and YFSETQ. The V gene lost 7 bases and the J gene lost 6 bases, with 7 bases spanning the gap.

The rearrangement links TRBV7-9 to TRBJ1-2, with a tentative D call TRBD1 (6 bases). The ends were cut back, 7 bases at V and 6 bases at J, with 15 bases in the middle. The CDR3 totals 13 residues. Germline values: CDR1 SEHNR, CDR2 FQNEAQ (reference sequence). CDR3 protein: CASNTQGTHGYTF. CDR3 bases: TGTGCCAGCAACACCCAGGGGACACATGGCTACACCTTC.

J is TRBJ2-3 and V is TRBV4-2, with 12 bases that match TRBD2. This CDR3 has 16 residues. Germline loops: CDR1 LGHNA, CDR2 YNFKEQ. V dropped 0 bases and J dropped 6; count of bases not matched to a gene: 4. CDR3 coding DNA: TGTGCCAGCAGCCAAGAGGCTAGCGGGAGGGAGGATACGCAGTATTTT. Amino acids: CASSQEASGREDTQYF.

This sequence joins TRBV28 and TRBJ1-2, with TRBD1 identical over 8 bases. Germline V gives CDR1 MDHEN, CDR2 SYDVKM. The CDR3 extends over 13 amino acids. V was pared by 6 bases and J by 6 bases, with 6 bases of the junction left unmatched. The CDR3 bases are TGTGCCAGCAGGCCGGACAGGGCTGATGGCTACACCTTC. Its protein is CASRPDRADGYTF.

This clone has only a few counts. The chain has TRBV30 and TRBJ2-7; 11 bases match TRBD2. There are 14 residues in the CDR3. Germline V gene sequence: CDR1 GTSNPN, CDR2 SVGIG (reference sequence). V lost 1 base, J lost 3 bases, and 2 bases stayed unmatched. The CDR3 sequence: CAWSGLAGFYEQYF. The CDR3 DNA reads TGTGCCTGGAGTGGACTAGCGGGATTCTACGAGCAGTACTTC.